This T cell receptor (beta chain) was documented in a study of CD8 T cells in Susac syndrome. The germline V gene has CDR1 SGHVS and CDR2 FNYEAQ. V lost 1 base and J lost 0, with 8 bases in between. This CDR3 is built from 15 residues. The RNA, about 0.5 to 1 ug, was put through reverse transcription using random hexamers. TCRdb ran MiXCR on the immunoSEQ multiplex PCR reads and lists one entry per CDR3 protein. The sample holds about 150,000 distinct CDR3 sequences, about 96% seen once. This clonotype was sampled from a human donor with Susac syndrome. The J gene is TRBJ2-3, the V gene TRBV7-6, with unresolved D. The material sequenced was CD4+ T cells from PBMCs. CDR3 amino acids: CASSLEADSTDTQYF. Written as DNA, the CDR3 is TGTGCCAGCAGCTTAGAAGCCGACAGCACAGATACGCAGTATTTT. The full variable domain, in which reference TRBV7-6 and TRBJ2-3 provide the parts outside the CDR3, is GAGVSQSPRYKVTKRGQDVALRCDPISGHVSLYWYRQALGQGPEFLTYFNYEAQQDKSGLPNDRFSAERPEGSISTLTIQRTEQRDSAMYRCASSLEADSTDTQYFGPGTRLTVL.